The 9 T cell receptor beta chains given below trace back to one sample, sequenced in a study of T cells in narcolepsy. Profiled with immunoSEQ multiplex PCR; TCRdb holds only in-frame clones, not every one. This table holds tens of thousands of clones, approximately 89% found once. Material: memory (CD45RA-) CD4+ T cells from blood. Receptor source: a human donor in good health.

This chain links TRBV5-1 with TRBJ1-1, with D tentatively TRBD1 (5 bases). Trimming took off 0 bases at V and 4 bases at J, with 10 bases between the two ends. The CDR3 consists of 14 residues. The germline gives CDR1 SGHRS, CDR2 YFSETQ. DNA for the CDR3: TGCGCCAGCAGCTTGGCAGGGTTTAGCACTGAAGCTTTCTTT. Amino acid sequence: CASSLAGFSTEAFF.

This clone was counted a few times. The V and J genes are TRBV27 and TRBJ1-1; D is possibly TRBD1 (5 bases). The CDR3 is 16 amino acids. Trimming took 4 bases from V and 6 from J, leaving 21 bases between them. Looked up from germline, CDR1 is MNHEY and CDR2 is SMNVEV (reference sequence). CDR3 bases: TGTGCCAGCAGTTGGGGAAGGGGTCAGGAGAGGTCTGAAGCTTTCTTT. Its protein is CASSWGRGQERSEAFF.

In nucleotides, the CDR3 is TGCGCCAGCAGCCAAGAACTAGCCTTCGTGGGCACAGATACGCAGTATTTT. Amino acid sequence: CASSQELAFVGTDTQYF. The chain is built from TRBV4-1 and TRBJ2-3; possible D gene TRBD2, 6 bases. Per germline, CDR1 MGHRA and CDR2 YSYEKL. The CDR3 has 17 residues. Deletions cut 0 bases from V and 1 base from J, with 14 bases between.

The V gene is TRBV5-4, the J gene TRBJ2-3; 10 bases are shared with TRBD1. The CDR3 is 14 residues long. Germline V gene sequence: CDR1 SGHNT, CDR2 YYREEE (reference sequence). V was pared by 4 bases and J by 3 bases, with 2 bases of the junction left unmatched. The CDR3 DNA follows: TGTGCCAGCAGCCGGGACAGGGGTACAGATACGCAGTATTTT. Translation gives CASSRDRGTDTQYF.

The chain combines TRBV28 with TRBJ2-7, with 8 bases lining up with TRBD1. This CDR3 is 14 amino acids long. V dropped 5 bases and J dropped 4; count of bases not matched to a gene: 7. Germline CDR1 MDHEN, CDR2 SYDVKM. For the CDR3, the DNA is TGTGCCAGCAGTCCAGGGGGCTCCCTATACGAGCAGTACTTC. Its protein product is CASSPGGSLYEQYF.

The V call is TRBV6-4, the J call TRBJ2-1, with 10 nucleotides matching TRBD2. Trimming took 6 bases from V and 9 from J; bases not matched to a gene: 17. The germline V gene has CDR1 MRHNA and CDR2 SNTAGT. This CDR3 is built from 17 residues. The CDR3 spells CASRPGSGGTSVREQFF. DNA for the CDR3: TGTGCCAGCAGACCCGGATCAGGGGGGACTAGCGTCCGTGAGCAGTTCTTC.

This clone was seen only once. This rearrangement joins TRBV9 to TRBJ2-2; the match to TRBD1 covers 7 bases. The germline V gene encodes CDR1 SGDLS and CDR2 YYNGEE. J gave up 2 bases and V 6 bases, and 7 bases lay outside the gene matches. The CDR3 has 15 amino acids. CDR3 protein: CASTHQGDNTGELFF. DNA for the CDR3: TGTGCCAGCACCCACCAGGGGGATAACACCGGGGAGCTGTTTTTT. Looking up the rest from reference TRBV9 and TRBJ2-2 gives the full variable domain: DSGVTQTPKHLITATGQRVTLRCSPRSGDLSVYWYQQSLDQGLQFLIQYYNGEERAKGNILERFSAQQFPDLHSELNLSSLELGDSALYFCASTHQGDNTGELFFGEGSRLTVL.

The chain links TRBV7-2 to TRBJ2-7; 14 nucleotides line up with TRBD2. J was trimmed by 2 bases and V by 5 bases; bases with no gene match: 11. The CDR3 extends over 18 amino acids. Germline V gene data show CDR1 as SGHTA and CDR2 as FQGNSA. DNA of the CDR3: TGTGCCAGCAGCCCCCCGGGACTAGCGGGGGCCACTCCCTACGAGCAGTACTTC. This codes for CASSPPGLAGATPYEQYF.

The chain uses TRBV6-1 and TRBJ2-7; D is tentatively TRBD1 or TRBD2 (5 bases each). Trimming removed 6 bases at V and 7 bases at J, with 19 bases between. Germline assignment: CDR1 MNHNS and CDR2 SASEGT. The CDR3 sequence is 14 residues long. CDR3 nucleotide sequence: TGTGCCAGCAGCGCAATCGAGGGGAGAGGGGAGCAGTACTTC. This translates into CASSAIEGRGEQYF.